This T cell receptor (beta chain) emerged from a study of cytomegalovirus exposure and HLA in healthy donors. This CDR3 spans 13 amino acids. V was pared by 6 bases and J by 3 bases, with 9 bases between. The germline V gene has CDR1 SGHVS and CDR2 FQNEAQ. Primers: 60 Vbeta forward and 13 Jbeta reverse. The assay was immunoSEQ multiplex PCR, and TCRdb's table has in-frame clones only and misses some. This sample's clone table lists approximately 130,000 clones. The clonotype was recovered from a woman aged 60-70 years in good health and CMV-seronegative. The J gene is TRBJ1-3, the V gene TRBV7-8; possible D gene TRBD1, 6 bases. Material for sequencing was PBMCs. The CDR3 DNA reads as TGTGCCAGCAGGACAGGTGGTGGAAACACCATATATTTT. As protein: CASRTGGGNTIYF.